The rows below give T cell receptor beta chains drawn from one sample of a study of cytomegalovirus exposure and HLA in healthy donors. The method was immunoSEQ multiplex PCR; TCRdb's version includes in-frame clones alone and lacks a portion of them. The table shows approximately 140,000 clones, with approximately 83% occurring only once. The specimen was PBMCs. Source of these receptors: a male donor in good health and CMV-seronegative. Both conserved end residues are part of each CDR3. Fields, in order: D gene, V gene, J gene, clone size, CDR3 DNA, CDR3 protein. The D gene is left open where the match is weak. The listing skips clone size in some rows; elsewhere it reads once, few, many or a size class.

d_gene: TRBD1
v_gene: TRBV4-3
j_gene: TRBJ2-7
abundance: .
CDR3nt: TGCGCCAGCAGCCAAGATCTCGACAGGGGATCCTACGAGCAGTACTTC
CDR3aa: CASSQDLDRGSYEQYF

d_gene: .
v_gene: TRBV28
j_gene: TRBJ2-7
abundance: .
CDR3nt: TGTGCCAGCAGTTTCTCGGGACTCCTCTACGAGCAGTACTTC
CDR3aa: CASSFSGLLYEQYF

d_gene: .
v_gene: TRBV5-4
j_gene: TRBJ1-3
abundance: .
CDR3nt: TGTGCCAGCAGCTCCCGGGAAGGGAGCGACACCATATATTTT
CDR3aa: CASSSREGSDTIYF

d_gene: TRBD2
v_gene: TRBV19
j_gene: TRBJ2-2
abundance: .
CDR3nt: TGTGCCAGTGGGACTAGCTGGAACACCGGGGAGCTGTTTTTT
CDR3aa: CASGTSWNTGELFF

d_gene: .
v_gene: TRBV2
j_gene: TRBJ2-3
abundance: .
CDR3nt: TGTGCCGACGGGGCCACTAGCCGCACAGATACGCAGTATTTT
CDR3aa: CADGATSRTDTQYF

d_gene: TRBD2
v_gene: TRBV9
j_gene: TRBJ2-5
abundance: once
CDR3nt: TGTGCCAGCAGCGTAGGCGGGAGCAACCTCTTAGAGACCCAGTACTTC
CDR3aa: CASSVGGSNLLETQYF

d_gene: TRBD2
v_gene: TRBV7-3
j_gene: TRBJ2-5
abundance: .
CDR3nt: TGTGCCAGCAGCCGGTCGGCTAGCGGGAGAGAGACCCAGTACTTC
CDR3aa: CASSRSASGRETQYF

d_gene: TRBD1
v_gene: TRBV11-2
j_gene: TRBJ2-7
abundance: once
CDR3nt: TGTGCCAGCAGCTCCATCAGGGGGCGGCTCTACGAGCAGTACTTC
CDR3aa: CASSSIRGRLYEQYF

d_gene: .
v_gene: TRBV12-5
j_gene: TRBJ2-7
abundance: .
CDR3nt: TGTGCTAGTGGTTTTAGTACGGGACTCTACGAGCAGTACTTC
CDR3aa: CASGFSTGLYEQYF

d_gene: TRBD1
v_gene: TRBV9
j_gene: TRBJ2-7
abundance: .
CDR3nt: TGTGCCAGCAGCGGAAAAACAGGGGGCTTCTACGAGCAGTACTTC
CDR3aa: CASSGKTGGFYEQYF

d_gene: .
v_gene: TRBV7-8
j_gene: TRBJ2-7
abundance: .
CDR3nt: TGTGCCAGCAGCTTATGGGCGGGCAGCTCCTCCTACGAGCAGTACTTC
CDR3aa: CASSLWAGSSSYEQYF

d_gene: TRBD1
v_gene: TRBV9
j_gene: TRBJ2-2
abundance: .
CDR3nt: TGTGCCAGCAGCGTCGGGACAGCAAACACCGGGGAGCTGTTTTTT
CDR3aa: CASSVGTANTGELFF

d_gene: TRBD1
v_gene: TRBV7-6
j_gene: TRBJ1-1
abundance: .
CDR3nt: TGTGCCAGCAGCGGAGGGACAGGTACAGCTGAAGCTTTCTTT
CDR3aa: CASSGGTGTAEAFF

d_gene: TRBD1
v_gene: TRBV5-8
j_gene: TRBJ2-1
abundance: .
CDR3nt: TGTGCCAGCAGCCATTGGACAGGGGGCAACAATGAGCAGTTCTTC
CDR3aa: CASSHWTGGNNEQFF

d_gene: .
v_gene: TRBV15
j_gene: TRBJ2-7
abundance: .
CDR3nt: TGTGCCACCGGCAGAGATCGCGCCACCCCGGCCTACGAGCAGTACTTC
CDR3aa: CATGRDRATPAYEQYF

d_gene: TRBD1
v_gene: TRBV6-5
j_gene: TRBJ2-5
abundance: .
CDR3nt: TGTGCCAGCAGTCCGGGACAGGGACAAGAGACCCAGTACTTC
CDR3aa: CASSPGQGQETQYF

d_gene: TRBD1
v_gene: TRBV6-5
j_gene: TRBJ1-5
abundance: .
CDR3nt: TGTGCCAGCAGTTTACAGGGGTGGGAGCCCCAGCATTTT
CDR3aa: CASSLQGWEPQHF

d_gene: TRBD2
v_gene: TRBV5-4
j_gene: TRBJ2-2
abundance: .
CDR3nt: TGTGCCAGCAGCTCCGGGAGGGAGAACACCGGGGAGCTGTTTTTT
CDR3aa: CASSSGRENTGELFF

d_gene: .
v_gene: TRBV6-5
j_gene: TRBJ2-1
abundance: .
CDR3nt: TGTGCCAGCAGTTCACCCCTACGGAGTGAGCAGTTCTTC
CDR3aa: CASSSPLRSEQFF

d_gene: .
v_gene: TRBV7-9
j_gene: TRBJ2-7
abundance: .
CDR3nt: TGTGCCAGCAGCTCCCCCTACCAAGGGGTCTACGAGCAGTACTTC
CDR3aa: CASSSPYQGVYEQYF

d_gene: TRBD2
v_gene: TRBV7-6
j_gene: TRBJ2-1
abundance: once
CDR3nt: TGTGCCAGCAGCTCCTTAGCGGGAGTCTACAATGAGCAGTTCTTC
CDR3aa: CASSSLAGVYNEQFF

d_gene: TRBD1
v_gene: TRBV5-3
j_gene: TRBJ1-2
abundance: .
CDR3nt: TGTGCCACCGCAAGACCACCACAGGGGGAGTATGGCTACACCTTC
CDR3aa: CATARPPQGEYGYTF

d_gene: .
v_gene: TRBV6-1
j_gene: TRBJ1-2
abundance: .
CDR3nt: TGTGCCAGCAGTGAAGCGTTCGGGGGGCAGGAGTATGGCTACACCTTC
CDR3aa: CASSEAFGGQEYGYTF

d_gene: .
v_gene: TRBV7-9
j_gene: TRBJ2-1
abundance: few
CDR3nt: TGTGCCAGCAGCTTTCTTAGCGTAACTCACAATGAGCAGTTCTTC
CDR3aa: CASSFLSVTHNEQFF

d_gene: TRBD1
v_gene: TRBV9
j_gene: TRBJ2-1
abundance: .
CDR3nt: TGTGCCAGCAGCGCCATCGGGACAGGGGGTCGGAATGAGCAGTTCTTC
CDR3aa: CASSAIGTGGRNEQFF

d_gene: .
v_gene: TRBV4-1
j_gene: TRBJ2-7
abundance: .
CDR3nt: TGCGCCAGCAGCCAAGTGGCGGGATCCCCTTACGAGCAGTACTTC
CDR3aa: CASSQVAGSPYEQYF

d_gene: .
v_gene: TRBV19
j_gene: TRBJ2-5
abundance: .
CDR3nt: TGTGCCAGTAGTTCGAGATGGCAGGGGGGCGAGACCCAGTACTTC
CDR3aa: CASSSRWQGGETQYF

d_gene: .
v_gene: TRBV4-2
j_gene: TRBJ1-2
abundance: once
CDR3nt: TGTGCCAGCAGCCAAGCACTGGACAGCTACTATGGCTACACCTTC
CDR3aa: CASSQALDSYYGYTF

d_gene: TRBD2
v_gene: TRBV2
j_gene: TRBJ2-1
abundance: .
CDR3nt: TGTGCCAGCCCGGGACTAGCGGAAAATGAGCAGTTCTTC
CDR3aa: CASPGLAENEQFF

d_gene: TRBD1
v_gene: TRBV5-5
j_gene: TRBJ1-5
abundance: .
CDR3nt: TGTGCCAGCAGCTTGTTTCCAGGGGGGAATCAGCCCCAGCATTTT
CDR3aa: CASSLFPGGNQPQHF

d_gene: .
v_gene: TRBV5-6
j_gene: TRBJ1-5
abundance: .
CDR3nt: TGTGCCAGCAGCCGACAGGATCAGCCCCAGCATTTT
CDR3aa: CASSRQDQPQHF

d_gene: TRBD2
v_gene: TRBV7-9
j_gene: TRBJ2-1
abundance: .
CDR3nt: TGTGCCAGCAGCTCAACTACAGCGGGAGCAACCTACAATGAGCAGTTCTTC
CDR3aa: CASSSTTAGATYNEQFF

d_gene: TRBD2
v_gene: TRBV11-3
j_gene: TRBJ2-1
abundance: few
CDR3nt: TGTGCCAGCAGCTTAGATCAGGGCGGGAGCAGTCTCCAGGGTGAGCAGTTCTTC
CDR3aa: CASSLDQGGSSLQGEQFF

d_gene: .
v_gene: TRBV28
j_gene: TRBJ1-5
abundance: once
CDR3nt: TGTGCCAGCAGTTCCCTAGGGACACTCTATAGCAATCAGCCCCAGCATTTT
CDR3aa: CASSSLGTLYSNQPQHF

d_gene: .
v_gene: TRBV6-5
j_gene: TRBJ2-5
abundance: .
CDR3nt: TGTGCCAGCGGAGAGTTAGGACGGGAAGAGTACTTC
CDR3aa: CASGELGREEYF

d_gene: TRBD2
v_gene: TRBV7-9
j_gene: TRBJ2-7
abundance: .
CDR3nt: TGTGCCAGCTCTACGACTAGCGGACCCTACGAGCAGTACTTC
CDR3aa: CASSTTSGPYEQYF

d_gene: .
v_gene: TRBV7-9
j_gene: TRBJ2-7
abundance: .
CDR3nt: TGTGCCAGCAGTTGGGGGGACGACGAGCAGTACTTC
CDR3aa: CASSWGDDEQYF

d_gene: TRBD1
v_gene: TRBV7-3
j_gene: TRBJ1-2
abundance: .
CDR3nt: TGTGCCAGCAGCTCCGGACAGGGGGCGACGGGCTACACCTTC
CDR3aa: CASSSGQGATGYTF

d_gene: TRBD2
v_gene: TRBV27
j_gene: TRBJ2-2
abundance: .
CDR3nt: TGTGCCAGCAGACTTAGCGGGAGCCCCGGGGAGCTGTTTTTT
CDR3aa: CASRLSGSPGELFF

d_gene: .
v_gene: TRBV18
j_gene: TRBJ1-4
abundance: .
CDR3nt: TGTGCCAGCTCACCACCAGAGCGGCGTGAAAAACTGTTTTTT
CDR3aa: CASSPPERREKLFF

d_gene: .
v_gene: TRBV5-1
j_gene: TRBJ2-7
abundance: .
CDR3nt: TGCGCCAGCAGCCCAGGGGACAAAAGCTACGAGCAGTACTTC
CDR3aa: CASSPGDKSYEQYF

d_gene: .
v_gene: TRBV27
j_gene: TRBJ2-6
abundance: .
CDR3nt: TGTGCCAGCAGTCCCCGAGCGGTGACTGGGGCCAACGTCCTGACTTTC
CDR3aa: CASSPRAVTGANVLTF

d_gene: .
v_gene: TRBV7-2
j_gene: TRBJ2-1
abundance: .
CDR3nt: TGTGCCAGCAGCTTAGGTGGGATTCGACTAGGTTACAATGAGCAGTTCTTC
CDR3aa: CASSLGGIRLGYNEQFF

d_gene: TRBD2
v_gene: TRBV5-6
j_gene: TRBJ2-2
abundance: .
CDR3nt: TGTGCCAGCAGCTTCAGCGGGACGAACACCGGGGAGCTGTTTTTT
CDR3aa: CASSFSGTNTGELFF

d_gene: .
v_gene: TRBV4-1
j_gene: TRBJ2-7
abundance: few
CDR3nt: TGCGCCAGCAGCCAAGGGCTGATATCCTACGAGCAGTACTTC
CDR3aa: CASSQGLISYEQYF

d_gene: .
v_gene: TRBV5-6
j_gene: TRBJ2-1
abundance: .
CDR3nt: TGTGCCAGCAGCTTAGGAGCAGCCGACAATGAGCAGTTCTTC
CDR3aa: CASSLGAADNEQFF

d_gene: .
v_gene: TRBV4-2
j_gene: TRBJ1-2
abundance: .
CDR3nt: TGTGCCAGCAGCCAAGATCGGAGCCAGAACTATGGCTACACCTTC
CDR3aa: CASSQDRSQNYGYTF

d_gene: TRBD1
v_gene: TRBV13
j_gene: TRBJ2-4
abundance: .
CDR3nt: TGTGCCAGCAGCTCGGGACAGACCATAGCCAAAAACATTCAGTACTTC
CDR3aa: CASSSGQTIAKNIQYF

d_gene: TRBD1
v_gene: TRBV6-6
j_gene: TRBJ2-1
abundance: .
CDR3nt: TGTGCCAGCAATAAGGACAGGGGGTCCGGGCAGTTCTTC
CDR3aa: CASNKDRGSGQFF

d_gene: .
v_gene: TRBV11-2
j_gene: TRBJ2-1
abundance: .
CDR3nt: TGTGCCAGCAGCTTAGAGCCGAGCTCCTACAATGAGCAGTTCTTC
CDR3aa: CASSLEPSSYNEQFF

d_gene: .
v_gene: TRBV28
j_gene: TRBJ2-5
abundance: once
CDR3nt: TGTGCCAGCAGTCTCCTAGCGGACAGCCAAGAGACCCAGTACTTC
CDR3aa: CASSLLADSQETQYF

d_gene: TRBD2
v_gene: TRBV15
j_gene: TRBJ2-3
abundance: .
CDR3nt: TGTGCCACCAGCATAGCGGGAGTCACAGATACGCAGTATTTT
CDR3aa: CATSIAGVTDTQYF

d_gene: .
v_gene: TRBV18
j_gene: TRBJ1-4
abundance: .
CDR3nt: TGTGCCAGCTCACCACCGGGGAGGCCAAATGAAAAACTGTTTTTT
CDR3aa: CASSPPGRPNEKLFF

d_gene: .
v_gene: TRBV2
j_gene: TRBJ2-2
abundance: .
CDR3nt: TGTGCCAGTTGGCGGGGACCCACCGGGGAGCTGTTTTTT
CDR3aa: CASWRGPTGELFF

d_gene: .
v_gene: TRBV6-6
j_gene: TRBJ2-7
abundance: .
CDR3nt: TGTGCCAGCAGTCCGACAGACTTCTACGAGCAGTACTTC
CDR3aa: CASSPTDFYEQYF

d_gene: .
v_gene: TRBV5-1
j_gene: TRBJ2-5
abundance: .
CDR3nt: TGCGCCAGCAGCCCCGGGCCAGGGGTCCGGGCCCAGTACTTC
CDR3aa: CASSPGPGVRAQYF

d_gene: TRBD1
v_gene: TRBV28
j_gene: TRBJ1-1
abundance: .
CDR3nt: TGTGCCAGCAGAGCCGGGACAGTGAACACTGAAGCTTTCTTT
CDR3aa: CASRAGTVNTEAFF

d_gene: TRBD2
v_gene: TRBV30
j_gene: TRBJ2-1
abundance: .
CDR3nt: TGTGCCTGGACCCGAGCGGGAGGCACGCTCGTCAGTGAGCAGTTCTTC
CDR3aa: CAWTRAGGTLVSEQFF

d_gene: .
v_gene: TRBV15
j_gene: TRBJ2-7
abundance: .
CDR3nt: TGTGCCACCAGCAGAGCCAGGGACGAGCAGTACTTC
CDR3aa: CATSRARDEQYF